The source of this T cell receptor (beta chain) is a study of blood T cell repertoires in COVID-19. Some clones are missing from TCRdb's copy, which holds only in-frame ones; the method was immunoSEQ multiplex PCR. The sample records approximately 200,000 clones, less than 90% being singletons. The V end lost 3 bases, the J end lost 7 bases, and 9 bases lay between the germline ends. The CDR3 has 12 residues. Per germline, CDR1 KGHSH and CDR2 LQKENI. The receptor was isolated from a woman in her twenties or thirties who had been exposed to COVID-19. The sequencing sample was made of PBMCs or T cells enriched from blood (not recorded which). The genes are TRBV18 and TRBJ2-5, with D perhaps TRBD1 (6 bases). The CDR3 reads CASSPTGSTQYF. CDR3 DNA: TGTGCCAGCTCACCCACAGGGTCGACCCAGTACTTC.